The subject of this entry is one T cell receptor beta chain. Its antigen is still unknown. The CDR3 totals 15 residues. From germline, CDR1 is GTSNPN and CDR2 SVGIG (reference sequence). With 0 bases clipped from V and 0 bases from J, the junction kept 4 bases outside the gene matches. Since all of the isolated RNA was reverse transcribed, expressed TCRB transcripts were what got sequenced. Method: immunoSEQ multiplex PCR; TCRdb's copy keeps in-frame clones and lacks some. The sample lists a few hundred thousand clones, 9.5% to 10% occurring once. The sample is drawn from a study of beta chain features in type 1 diabetes. The study's findings and limits: Type 1 diabetes patients showed a moderate but significant shortening of TCRB CDR3s in all four CD4+ subsets.

This chain links TRBV30 with TRBJ2-5; 7 positions agree with TRBD1. This TCR was recovered from a man aged 30 to 45 with type 1 diabetes. The sequenced material came from central memory CD4+ T cells from blood. In DNA form, the CDR3 reads TGTGCCTGGAGTGTACCCAGGGGGTACCAAGAGACCCAGTACTTC. This encodes CAWSVPRGYQETQYF.